Below, 20 T cell receptor beta chains from the same sample are listed, as sequenced in a study of T cells in Graves' hyperthyroidism and ophthalmopathy. Amplification targeted TCR beta CDR3 regions from RNA transcripts. The TCR CDR3 first-round RT-PCR relied on the HTBI primer set. TCRdb re-derived calls from the multiplex PCR reads in MiXCR, one entry per CDR3 protein. The sample carries 150,000 or so distinct CDR3 sequences, approximately 20% recorded once. What was sequenced was blood. These receptors were taken from a woman aged 45-65 years with Graves' hyperthyroidism that later progressed to Graves' ophthalmopathy.

This chain joins TRBV3-1 and TRBJ2-1, with 10 bases fitting TRBD2. CDR3 length: 16 amino acids. The trim removed 4 bases at V and 3 bases at J, leaving 6 bases unmatched. CDR1 is LGHDT and CDR2 is YNNKEL in the germline V gene (reference sequence). The CDR3 loop reads CASSPMVAGGYNEQFF. The CDR3 nucleotides read TGTGCCAGCAGCCCCATGGTAGCGGGAGGCTACAATGAGCAGTTCTTC.

This clonotype showed up just once. A clone one base away is much larger, so this may be a read error. The conserved final phenylalanine or tryptophan is absent from the CDR3, which likely points to a read error. The chain employs TRBV6-1 and TRBJ1-5, with 10 bases fitting TRBD1. CDR1 and CDR2 (germline): MNHNS, SASEGT. This CDR3 has 15 residues. The ends lost 6 bases at V and 5 bases at J; junction bases unmatched: 7. The CDR3 region is CASRGDRGRDQPQHL. In DNA, the CDR3 is TGTGCCAGCAGGGGTGACAGGGGGCGCGATCAGCCCCAGCATTTG.

The sample holds many counts of this clonotype. The chain carries TRBV10-3 and TRBJ2-7, with 7 positions matching TRBD1. The CDR3 is made up of 12 amino acids. J lost 7 bases, V lost 5 bases, and 5 bases had no gene match. CDR1 ENHRY and CDR2 SYGVKD come from the germline V gene. The chain's CDR3 is CAISRTGEEQYF. DNA of the CDR3: TGTGCCATCAGTAGAACAGGGGAAGAGCAGTACTTC.

The table lists this clonotype with many counts. The chain uses TRBV30 and TRBJ1-1; D might be TRBD1 (6 bases). Trimming left V 8 bases short and J 3 bases short, with 10 bases between. This CDR3 is built from 11 residues. Germline assignment: CDR1 GTSNPN and CDR2 SVGIG (reference sequence). CDR3 in DNA: TGTGCCGAACAGGGCGACACTGAAGCTTTCTTT. It encodes CAEQGDTEAFF.

In this sample, this clonotype turned up a few times. A junction boundary mismatches the germline segment, possibly from a read error. The chain combines TRBV6-1 with TRBJ1-1; D gene ambiguous. Per the germline V gene, CDR1 is MNHNS and CDR2 is SASEGT. This CDR3 spans 13 amino acids. The CDR3 sequence: CASREGHNTEAFF. In DNA form, the CDR3 reads TGTGCCAGCAGAGAAGGTCACAACACTGAAGCTTTCTTT.

The chain has TRBV28 and TRBJ2-7, with a possible D match to TRBD1 (5 bases). The CDR3 loop spans 15 amino acids. V was trimmed by 5 bases and J by 7 bases, leaving 21 bases between them. Germline values: CDR1 MDHEN, CDR2 SYDVKM. The CDR3 here is CASSGVGEVGREQYF. In nucleotides, the CDR3 is TGTGCCAGCAGTGGAGTTGGGGAAGTGGGGCGAGAGCAGTACTTC.

This clonotype has at least ten counts. The chain carries TRBV18 and TRBJ2-5; D might be TRBD2 (5 bases). V was pared by 3 bases and J by 5 bases, with 16 bases between. CDR1 and CDR2 from the germline V gene are KGHSH and LQKENI. This CDR3 comprises 15 residues. CDR3 sequence: CASSPDAAAWETQYF. The CDR3 DNA follows: TGTGCCAGCTCACCCGACGCAGCGGCTTGGGAGACCCAGTACTTC.

The rearrangement uses TRBV28 and TRBJ2-5, with TRBD1 matching over 9 bases. CDR1 MDHEN and CDR2 SYDVKM come from the germline V gene. Trimming at V came to 6 bases and at J to 5 bases, leaving 7 bases not matched to a gene. The CDR3 loop spans 14 amino acids. The CDR3 nucleotides read TGTGCCAGCAGCCACCTCGGACAGGGGGAGACCCAGTACTTC. It codes for CASSHLGQGETQYF. The full variable domain, its missing parts supplied by reference TRBV28 and TRBJ2-5, is DVKVTQSSRYLVKRTGEKVFLECVQDMDHENMFWYRQDPGLGLRLIYFSYDVKMKEKGDIPEGYSVSREKKERFSLILESASTNQTSMYLCASSHLGQGETQYFGPGTRLLVL.

V gene TRBV7-2 combines with J gene TRBJ1-4; D is perhaps TRBD1 (5 bases). This CDR3 is built from 17 residues. The V gene's germline CDR1 is SGHTA and CDR2 FQGNSA. With 5 bases removed from V and 6 bases from J, the gap between germline ends came to 22 bases. The CDR3, as DNA: TGTGCCAGCAGCCCGGGACTCGCGTTGTATTTGGATGAAAAACTGTTTTTT. Translated, it gives CASSPGLALYLDEKLFF.

This clonotype was counted at least ten times. This sequence joins TRBV5-1 and TRBJ2-7; 15 bases agree with TRBD2. CDR1 SGHRS and CDR2 YFSETQ come from the germline V gene. Losses at the gene ends were 4 bases for V and 1 base for J; bases not matched to a gene: 9. The CDR3 has 18 amino acids. CDR3 bases: TGCGCCAGCAGCCAACCGGGACTAGCGGGAGGTTGGTCCTACGAGCAGTACTTC. Its translation is CASSQPGLAGGWSYEQYF.

This clonotype has ten or more counts. This chain connects TRBV15 to TRBJ2-7; 8 nucleotides agree with TRBD2. Trimming cost V 6 bases and J 5 bases; bases outside gene matches: 9. The CDR3 runs to 14 residues. CDR1 and CDR2 from the germline V gene are LNHNV and YYDKDF (reference sequence). CDR3 DNA: TGTGCCACCAGACCGGGGGGGCCTTCGAACGAGCAGTACTTC. It codes for CATRPGGPSNEQYF.

This clonotype has only a few counts. A junction end diverges from the germline sequence, so it may reflect a read error. This sequence joins TRBV7-2 and TRBJ2-2; D might be TRBD1 or TRBD2, each matching 5 bases. The CDR3 is 19 residues long. The V gene's germline CDR1 is SGHTA and CDR2 FQGNSA. The CDR3 DNA follows: TGTGCCAGCAGCCGATGGGCGGGCAGGGCACCTGATAACACCGGGGAGCTGCTTTTT. Encoded protein: CASSRWAGRAPDNTGELLF.

At least ten counts were recorded for this clonotype. V usage is TRBV5-6 and J usage is TRBJ2-3; D might be TRBD1 or TRBD2, each matching 5 bases. The CDR3 has 17 residues. From germline, CDR1 is SGHDT and CDR2 YYEEEE. V was pared by 4 bases and J by 0 bases, with 18 bases between. The CDR3 is CASSLVPMGDSTDTQYF. The CDR3 bases are TGTGCCAGCAGCCTCGTACCCATGGGGGATAGCACAGATACGCAGTATTTT. Combining the CDR3 with reference TRBV5-6 and TRBJ2-3 gives the whole variable domain DAGVTQSPTHLIKTRGQQVTLRCSPKSGHDTVSWYQQALGQGPQFIFQYYEEEERQRGNFPDRFSGHQFPNYSSELNVNALLLGDSALYLCASSLVPMGDSTDTQYFGPGTRLTVL.

The CDR3 nucleotides read TGCGCCAGCAGCGAATCCGGGACAGGTCATGAAAAACTGTTTTTT. Protein: CASSESGTGHEKLFF. The chain has TRBV5-1 and TRBJ1-4, with 8 bases aligning to TRBD1. Unmatched junction bases numbered 8, after V lost 4 bases and J lost 6 bases. The CDR3 extends over 15 amino acids. The germline V gene encodes CDR1 SGHRS and CDR2 YFSETQ.

There are many counts of this clonotype. CDR3 bases: TGTGCCAGCAGCCCCCAGGGCGGACTAGCGGGACACTACAATGAGCAGTTCTTC. Its protein is CASSPQGGLAGHYNEQFF. The gene calls are TRBV7-3 and TRBJ2-1, with TRBD2 identical over 12 bases. This CDR3 has 18 residues. From germline, CDR1 is SGHTA and CDR2 FQGTGA. V trimming: 5 bases; J trimming: 3 bases; junction bases outside the gene matches: 11.

In its sample, this clonotype was seen a few times. The chain couples TRBV4-1 to TRBJ1-5; TRBD1 matches 8 bases. The CDR3 consists of 18 residues. Germline V gene sequence: CDR1 MGHRA, CDR2 YSYEKL. Trimming removed 0 bases from V and 1 base from J; junction bases left unmatched: 8. The CDR3 region is CASSQDGTGSESNQPQHF. As DNA, the CDR3 is TGCGCCAGCAGCCAAGATGGGACAGGATCAGAGAGCAATCAGCCCCAGCATTTT.

This clonotype has ten or more counts. J is TRBJ2-3 and V is TRBV5-1; the match to TRBD2 covers 13 bases. Per germline, CDR1 SGHRS and CDR2 YFSETQ. The CDR3 loop spans 18 amino acids. V lost 4 bases to trimming and J lost 2 bases; unmatched junction nucleotides: 10. In nucleotides, the CDR3 is TGCGCCAGCAGCCCAGGACTAGCGGGAGTGAGTTACACAGATACGCAGTATTTT. This gives the protein CASSPGLAGVSYTDTQYF.

This clonotype was observed a handful of times. The chain combines TRBV20-1 with TRBJ2-3; 11 bases agree with TRBD2. CDR1 and CDR2 from the germline V gene are DFQATT and SNEGSKA (reference sequence). The CDR3 has 15 residues. Trimming removed 6 bases from V and 5 bases from J; junction bases left unmatched: 10. For the CDR3, the DNA is TGCAGTGCAGTAGGAAGGACTAGCGGGTTAGATACGCAGTATTTT. As protein: CSAVGRTSGLDTQYF.

The V call is TRBV9, the J call TRBJ2-5; D is unclear. This CDR3 contains 12 residues. CDR1 and CDR2 from the germline V gene are SGDLS and YYNGEE. V gave up 3 bases and J gave up 6 bases, with 9 bases separating them. The CDR3 bases are TGTGCCAGCAGCGGAACGGATCAGACCCAGTACTTC. Its translation: CASSGTDQTQYF.

This clonotype was found a few times. The chain recombines TRBV24-1 with TRBJ2-2; 7 bases map to TRBD2. Germline V gene sequence: CDR1 KGHDR, CDR2 SFDVKD. The CDR3 covers 19 residues. V was clipped by 3 bases and J by 2 bases; unmatched bases: 14. The CDR3 DNA follows: TGTGCCACCAGTGATACCTTAGGGAGGCGGGGGACTAACACCGGGGAGCTGTTTTTT. It yields the protein CATSDTLGRRGTNTGELFF.